This TCR beta chain derives from a study of CD8 T cells in ankylosing spondylitis (dated by TCRdb to 2017 to 2019). Study-level background: The study set out to find disease-linked TCR variants by profiling T cell receptor beta repertoires in ankylosing spondylitis patients and healthy donors. The full study cohort comprised around 23 ankylosing spondylitis patients and approximately 100 healthy donors. Peripheral blood samples were taken, and synovial fluid was additionally collected from ankylosing spondylitis patients.

This clonotype was counted between two and nine times. Its recognized antigen is unknown. Base-call qualities are not available, and no considerably larger clone is one nucleotide away. In the germline V gene, CDR1 corresponds to SGHDN and CDR2 to FVKESK. The V end gives up 0 bases and the J end 5 bases, leaving 3 bases in the junction not matched to a gene. Reading from cysteine to phenylalanine, the CDR3 counts 16 amino acids. Only the CDR3 portion is preserved as DNA: 48 bases, with reading frame beginning at the first base. The sequencer listed for this sample is Illumina HiSeq 2500. Quantitative 5'-RACE with molecular barcodes was the method used to prepare the TCR beta libraries. In the authors' own workflow: To identify disease-linked TCR variants, a new computational method was used, one built on a probabilistic model of VDJ rearrangement. Using fastp at Q25 and MiXCR, TCRdb reprocessed the public reads and kept productive beta chains. Entries are consolidated by CDR3 protein sequence, retaining the most common genes and DNA. The V and J calls and clone size are TCRdb's, not the authors'. A total of a few hundred thousand distinct CDR3 sequences appear in this sample, around 20% of them only once. 15% to 20% of the sample is taken by the ten largest.

Study-wide conclusions, independent of this receptor: Some motif variants had previously been reported in the synovial fluid and blood of reactive arthritis patients, which suggests shared mechanisms of disease initiation. In peripheral blood, the disease-linked clones were found at relatively low frequencies and had a CD8+ phenotype. A TCR beta motif of about 8 highly homologous amino acid variants appeared characteristic of blood from ankylosing spondylitis patients. The disease-linked clones were reported to be significantly enriched in matched synovial fluid samples from ankylosing spondylitis patients.

The origin of this receptor is a male donor with ankylosing spondylitis. Material for sequencing was blood, either unsorted or a sorted T cell fraction (not recorded which). Rearrangement joined TRBV14 to TRBJ2-2, and 10 junctional nucleotides match TRBD2. The CDR3 region reads CASSQELAGQTGELFF. Here is the DNA: TGTGCCAGCAGCCAAGAACTAGCGGGACAGACCGGGGAGCTGTTTTTT. The entire variable domain, with the stretches around the CDR3 drawn from the reference TRBV14 and TRBJ2-2 proteins, is EAGVTQFPSHSVIEKGQTVTLRCDPISGHDNLYWYRRVMGKEIKFLLHFVKESKQDESGMPNNRFLAERTGGTYSTLKVQPAELEDSGVYFCASSQELAGQTGELFFGEGSRLTVL.